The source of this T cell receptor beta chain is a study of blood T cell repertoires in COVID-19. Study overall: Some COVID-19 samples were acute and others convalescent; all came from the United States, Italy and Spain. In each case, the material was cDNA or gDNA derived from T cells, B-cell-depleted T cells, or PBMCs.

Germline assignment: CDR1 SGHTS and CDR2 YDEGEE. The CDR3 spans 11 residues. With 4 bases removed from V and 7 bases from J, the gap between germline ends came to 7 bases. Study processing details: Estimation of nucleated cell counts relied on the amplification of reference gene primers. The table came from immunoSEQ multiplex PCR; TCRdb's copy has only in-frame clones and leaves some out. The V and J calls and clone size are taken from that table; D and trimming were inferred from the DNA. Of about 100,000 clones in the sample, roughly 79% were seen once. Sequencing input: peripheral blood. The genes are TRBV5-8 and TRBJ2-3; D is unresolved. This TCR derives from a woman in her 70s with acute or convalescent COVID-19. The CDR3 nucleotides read TGTGCCAGCAGCCCTAGGCATACGCAGTATTTT. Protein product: CASSPRHTQYF.